This is a list of T cell receptor beta chains from one sample in a study of identical twins. One entry per CDR3 protein, called by TCRdb with MiXCR from the 5' RACE reads. This table holds 1.5 million to 2 million distinct CDR3 sequences, about 32% found once. The sequenced material came from cord blood. The receptor source for this set is a newborn girl in good health. CDR3s include the opening cysteine and the closing phenylalanine or tryptophan. D genes are given only for firm matches. Not every row has a clone size; where given, it reads once, few, many or a size class.

DNA	CDR3	D	V	J	size	length
TGTGCCAGCAGCAAAGTGGGGGGTTACAGCTTCCATACCAAAAACATTCAGTACTTC	CASSKVGGYSFHTKNIQYF	-	TRBV21-1	TRBJ2-4	-	19
TGTGCCAGCAGTCCTACAGGGTTGATCAACTATGGCTACACCTTC	CASSPTGLINYGYTF	-	TRBV6-6	TRBJ1-2	few	15
TGTGCCAGCAGCTTACTAGCGGGGGGGGCAGCAGATACGCAGTATTTT	CASSLLAGGAADTQYF	TRBD2	TRBV7-2	TRBJ2-3	-	16
TGTGCCAGCAGTTCCGGACAAACCTATGGCTACACCTTC	CASSSGQTYGYTF	-	TRBV12-3/TRBV12-4	TRBJ1-2	many	13
TGTGCCAGCAGCGGGCCAGTAGCGGGGGGGGCAGATACGCAGTATTTT	CASSGPVAGGADTQYF	TRBD2	TRBV5-4	TRBJ2-3	-	16
TGTGCCAGTAGTACCCTGGGACAGATTTATAATGAGCAGTTCTTC	CASSTLGQIYNEQFF	TRBD1	TRBV19	TRBJ2-1	-	15
TGTGCCAGCAGTTTAAGCATATCCGCCGATGAGCAGTTCTTC	CASSLSISADEQFF	-	TRBV12-3/TRBV12-4	TRBJ2-1	-	14
TGTGCCAGCAGTTCCGTTCGCCTAGCGGGACTCACCGGTGAGCAGTACTTC	CASSSVRLAGLTGEQYF	TRBD2	TRBV5-5	TRBJ2-5	-	17
TGTGCCAGCTCCTATGGACCCAGGAGGGGCAATCAGCCCCAGCATTTT	CASSYGPRRGNQPQHF	-	TRBV28	TRBJ1-5	few	16
TGTGCCAGCAGGTCACGCAATGAGCAGTTCTTC	CASRSRNEQFF	-	TRBV12-3/TRBV12-4	TRBJ2-1	many	11
TGCGCCAGCAGCCAAAATAGCGGAGCCCCCAGCTCCTACAATGAGCAGTTCTTC	CASSQNSGAPSSYNEQFF	-	TRBV4-1	TRBJ2-1	-	18
TGCGCCAGCAGCTCCGGGACTTCCAACTATGGCTACACCTTC	CASSSGTSNYGYTF	-	TRBV5-1	TRBJ1-2	many	14
TGCAGTGCAGCCGGGACTAGCGGGAAGCTACAAGAGACCCAGTACTTC	CSAAGTSGKLQETQYF	TRBD2	TRBV20-1	TRBJ2-5	-	16
TGTGCCAGCAGTTACCCTGACAGGGAGTCTAATGAAAAACTGTTTTTT	CASSYPDRESNEKLFF	TRBD1	TRBV6-5	TRBJ1-4	-	16
TGTGCCAGCAGCGGACTAGCGGACTATGGTGAGCAGTACTTC	CASSGLADYGEQYF	TRBD2	TRBV6-2/TRBV6-3	TRBJ2-5	-	14
TGTGCCAGCAGCCAAGATGGTAGCGAGCAGTACTTC	CASSQDGSEQYF	-	TRBV4-1	TRBJ2-7	many	12
TGTGCCAGCAGTTTATACTTCCAAGGACAGGGGTCAGCTAACTATGGCTACACCTTC	CASSLYFQGQGSANYGYTF	TRBD1	TRBV27	TRBJ1-2	-	19
TGCAGTGCTAGAACAGGGGGGACGGAGACCCAGTACTTC	CSARTGGTETQYF	TRBD1	TRBV20-1	TRBJ2-5	-	13
TGTGCCATCAGTGAGTCAGGGACATTGAATTCAGGCTACACCTTC	CAISESGTLNSGYTF	-	TRBV10-3	TRBJ1-2	few	15
TGTGCCACCAGTGATTCCGGGACAGCCTCGGGCGAGCAGTACTTC	CATSDSGTASGEQYF	TRBD1	TRBV24-1	TRBJ2-7	-	15
TGTGCCAGCAGCCCCGGGACCCTCGTCTCCTACAATGAGCAGTACTTC	CASSPGTLVSYNEQYF	-	TRBV25-1	TRBJ2-7	-	16
TGTGCCAGCAGCCAAGAAACTAGCAGGAGGGGTTACGAGCAGTACTTC	CASSQETSRRGYEQYF	-	TRBV4-2	TRBJ2-7	-	16
TGTGCCAGCAGTGATACCGGGCCCTACTCTTATGGCTACACCTTC	CASSDTGPYSYGYTF	-	TRBV6-6	TRBJ1-2	few	15
TGTGCCAGCAGTTTAAGGGTGACATTCTCAGAGACCCAGTACTTC	CASSLRVTFSETQYF	-	TRBV27	TRBJ2-5	few	15
TGTGCCAGCAGTTTATGGGACTGGAGAGGACAGAACACTGAAGCTTTCTTT	CASSLWDWRGQNTEAFF	-	TRBV28	TRBJ1-1	-	17
TGTGCCAGCAGTTTACTCCTCGGGCGGGAAAATGAGCAGTTCTTC	CASSLLLGRENEQFF	-	TRBV27	TRBJ2-1	once	15
TGCAGTGCTAGCCCCGACAAGGGGTCAGGTACGCAGTATTTT	CSASPDKGSGTQYF	-	TRBV20-1	TRBJ2-3	-	14
TGTGCCATCAGTGAGGCGGCGTTGACAGGGGGCTATGGCTACACCTTC	CAISEAALTGGYGYTF	TRBD1	TRBV10-3	TRBJ1-2	few	16
TGTGCCCGCAGTTTAGCTGGGCGGAAAAATGAAAAACTGTTTTTT	CARSLAGRKNEKLFF	-	TRBV28	TRBJ1-4	-	15
TGTGCCAGCAGCCTCCGGGCTTCTAATGAAAAACTGTTTTTT	CASSLRASNEKLFF	-	TRBV3-1	TRBJ1-4	few	14